This TCR beta chain came from a study of beta chain features in type 1 diabetes. There are 15 residues in the CDR3. Trimming cost V 5 bases and J 7 bases; bases outside gene matches: 8. Germline lookup yields CDR1 SGHTA and CDR2 FQGNSA. The whole isolated RNA underwent reverse transcription, so sequencing captured expressed TCRB transcripts. Sequencing used immunoSEQ multiplex PCR; TCRdb keeps in-frame clones, though not all of them. In the table there are about 250,000 clones, roughly 13% of which are singletons. A heparinised blood draw that averaged around 0.12 L was obtained once from each donor. This clonotype originated in a woman between 40 and 55 years old in good health. This sequence joins TRBV7-2 and TRBJ2-1, with 10 bases fitting TRBD1. Sequenced input: naive CD4+ T cells from blood. The CDR3 here is CASSQRQGAGNEQFF. CDR3 nucleotides: TGTGCCAGCAGCCAAAGACAGGGGGCTGGGAATGAGCAGTTCTTC.